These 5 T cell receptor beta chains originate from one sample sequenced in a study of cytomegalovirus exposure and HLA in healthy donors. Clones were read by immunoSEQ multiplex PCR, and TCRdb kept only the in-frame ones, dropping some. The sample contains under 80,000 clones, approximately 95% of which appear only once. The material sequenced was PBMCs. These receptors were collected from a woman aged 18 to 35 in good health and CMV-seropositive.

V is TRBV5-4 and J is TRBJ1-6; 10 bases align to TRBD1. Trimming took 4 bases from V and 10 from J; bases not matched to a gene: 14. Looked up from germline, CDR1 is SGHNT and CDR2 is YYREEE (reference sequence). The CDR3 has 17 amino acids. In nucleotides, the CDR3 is TGTGCCAGCAGCCCTACTCCGGGACAGGGGATTCTGTCACCCCTCCACTTT. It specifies CASSPTPGQGILSPLHF.

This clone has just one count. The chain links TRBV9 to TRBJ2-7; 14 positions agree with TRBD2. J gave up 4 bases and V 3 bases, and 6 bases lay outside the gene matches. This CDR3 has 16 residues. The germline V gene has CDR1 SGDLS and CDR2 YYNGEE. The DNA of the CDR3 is TGTGCCAGCAGCGGCGGGACTAGCGGGAGATGGTACGAGCAGTACTTC. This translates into CASSGGTSGRWYEQYF.

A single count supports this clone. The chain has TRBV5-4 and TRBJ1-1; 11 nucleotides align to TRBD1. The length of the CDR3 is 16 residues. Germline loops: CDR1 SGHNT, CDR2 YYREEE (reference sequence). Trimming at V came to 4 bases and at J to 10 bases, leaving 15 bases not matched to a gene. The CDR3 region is CASSEPRGQGALGAFF. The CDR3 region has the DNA TGTGCCAGCAGCGAGCCGCGAGGACAGGGGGCTTTAGGAGCTTTCTTT.

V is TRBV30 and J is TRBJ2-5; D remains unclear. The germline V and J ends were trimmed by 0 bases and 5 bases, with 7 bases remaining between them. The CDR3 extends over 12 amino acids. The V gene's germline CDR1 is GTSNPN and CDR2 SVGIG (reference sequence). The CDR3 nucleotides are TGTGCCTGGAGTGTATCCCAGGAGACCCAGTACTTC. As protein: CAWSVSQETQYF.

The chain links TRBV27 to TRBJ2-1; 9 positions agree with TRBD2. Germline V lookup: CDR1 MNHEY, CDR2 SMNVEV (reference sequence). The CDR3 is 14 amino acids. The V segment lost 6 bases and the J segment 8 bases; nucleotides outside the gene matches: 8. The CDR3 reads CASRLGGRAYEQFF. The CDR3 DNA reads TGTGCCAGCAGACTGGGCGGGAGGGCCTATGAGCAGTTCTTC.